These 3 T cell receptor beta chains were all obtained from the same sample, sequenced in a study of T cells after somatic rescue of genetic block. Assay: immunoSEQ multiplex PCR; the TCRdb copy retains only in-frame clones and omits some. The sample has roughly 110,000 clones, about 90% seen once. The sequencing sample was made of peripheral blood mononuclear cells (PBMCs). These receptors all stem from a woman aged 18 to 35.

This sequence joins TRBV30 and TRBJ1-5; D may be TRBD1 (5 bases). Trimming stripped 5 bases from V and 1 base from J, with 15 bases between. The CDR3 runs 15 residues. Germline V gene data show CDR1 as GTSNPN and CDR2 as SVGIG (reference sequence). CDR3 loop: CAWDPGFQSNQPQHF. CDR3 DNA sequence: TGTGCCTGGGACCCAGGGTTTCAAAGCAATCAGCCCCAGCATTTT.

This chain links TRBV15 with TRBJ1-1, with 8 bases fitting TRBD1. Germline lookup yields CDR1 LNHNV and CDR2 YYDKDF (reference sequence). The J segment lost 2 bases and the V segment lost 3 bases, leaving 2 bases of the junction unmatched. The CDR3 totals 14 residues. CDR3 in amino acids: CATSSQGANTEAFF. CDR3 bases: TGTGCCACCAGCAGCCAGGGGGCTAACACTGAAGCTTTCTTT.

A few counts support this clone. The chain links TRBV28 to TRBJ1-1; no definite D call. Germline CDR1 and CDR2: MDHEN and SYDVKM. V was clipped by 6 bases and J by 1 base, with 9 bases between them. The CDR3 is 13 residues long. The CDR3 loop reads CASSLLGNTEAFF. The CDR3 nucleotides read TGTGCCAGCAGCCTACTAGGGAACACTGAAGCTTTCTTT.